Below, 30 T cell receptor beta chains from the same sample are listed, as sequenced in a study of CD8+ T cells in alopecia areata. Extracted RNA was reverse transcribed, and the resulting cDNA served as sequencing template. TCRdb keeps only in-frame clones here, not all; method: immunoSEQ multiplex PCR. The sample shows some 180,000 clones, 56% of them seen only once. Material: CD8+ T cells sorted from blood. Source of these receptors: a human donor in good health.

V gene TRBV30 combines with J gene TRBJ2-3; tentatively, D is TRBD2 (5 bases). The V gene's germline CDR1 is GTSNPN and CDR2 SVGIG (reference sequence). V lost 4 bases to trimming and J lost 2 bases, with 13 bases between them. CDR3 size: 14 residues. This chain's CDR3 is CAWMGTRTTDTQYF. The CDR3 nucleotides are TGTGCCTGGATGGGAACTAGGACCACAGATACGCAGTATTTT.

J is TRBJ2-1 and V is TRBV9; 9 nucleotides match TRBD1. Losses at the gene ends were 4 bases for V and 7 bases for J; bases not matched to a gene: 6. Germline V lookup: CDR1 SGDLS, CDR2 YYNGEE. The CDR3 extends over 14 amino acids. Here the CDR3 reads CASSLGQGGNEQFF. DNA of the CDR3: TGTGCCAGCAGCCTGGGACAGGGTGGGAATGAGCAGTTCTTC.

This clone has only one observation. The gene calls are TRBV29-1 and TRBJ1-3; TRBD1 aligns across 8 bases. The CDR3 is 14 amino acids. Germline loops: CDR1 SQVTM, CDR2 ANQGSEA. After removal of 7 bases from V and 2 bases from J, the junction contained 7 bases not matched to a gene. The CDR3 DNA reads TGCAGCGGAAGAACAGGGGGGACTGGAAACACCATATATTTT. Translating it yields CSGRTGGTGNTIYF.

This clone was counted only a few times. The chain is built from TRBV2 and TRBJ1-1, with TRBD1 identical over 9 bases. Germline loops: CDR1 SNHLY, CDR2 FYNNEI. The CDR3 is 11 amino acids. V lost 9 bases, J lost 4 bases, and 0 bases stayed unmatched. CDR3 protein: CARTGGTEAFF. DNA of the CDR3: TGTGCCAGGACAGGGGGCACTGAAGCTTTCTTT.

CDR3 sequence (DNA): TGTGCCAGCAGCTTGGGGGCAGCGCAAGAGACCCAGTACTTC. Protein product: CASSLGAAQETQYF. The chain uses TRBV5-4 and TRBJ2-5; the D is unclear. Trimming pared 0 bases from V and 2 bases from J, leaving 8 bases between. The CDR3 extends over 14 amino acids. CDR1 and CDR2 (germline): SGHNT, YYREEE (reference sequence).

The chain joins TRBV27 to TRBJ2-2, with a tentative D call TRBD2 (6 bases). The CDR3 spans 13 residues. CDR1 is MNHEY and CDR2 is SMNVEV in the germline V gene (reference sequence). V was shortened by 4 bases and J by 6 bases, with 9 bases between the two germline ends. DNA for the CDR3: TGTGCCAGCAGTTGGAGGGCGTCCGGGGAGCTGTTTTTT. Its protein is CASSWRASGELFF.

The chain uses TRBV29-1 and TRBJ1-2, with D unclear. CDR3 length: 15 amino acids. Trimming cost V 0 bases and J 2 bases, with 13 bases left between them. Germline values: CDR1 SQVTM, CDR2 ANQGSEA. CDR3 sequence (DNA): TGCAGCGTTGAAGATCTTAGGGTCACCAACTATGGCTACACCTTC. This codes for CSVEDLRVTNYGYTF.

The rearrangement links TRBV7-9 to TRBJ2-5, with a possible D match to TRBD1 (6 bases). The ends were cut back, 5 bases at V and 5 bases at J, with 24 bases in the middle. CDR1 SEHNR and CDR2 FQNEAQ come from the germline V gene (reference sequence). The CDR3 spans 17 residues. This CDR3 is CASSQGIEQGRRETQYF. The DNA of the CDR3 is TGTGCCAGCAGCCAAGGAATTGAACAGGGACGACGGGAGACCCAGTACTTC.

The chain is built from TRBV5-4 and TRBJ2-1, with 9 bases that match TRBD1. The length of the CDR3 is 16 residues. The V gene end was trimmed by 0 bases and the J gene end by 7 bases; junction bases not matched to a gene: 8. The germline V gene has CDR1 SGHNT and CDR2 YYREEE (reference sequence). This CDR3 is CASSLAGTGLVNEQFF. For the CDR3, the DNA is TGTGCCAGCAGCTTGGCAGGGACAGGGCTTGTAAATGAGCAGTTCTTC.

The sample holds a few counts of this clone. This sequence joins TRBV14 and TRBJ2-1; a weak D match, TRBD2 (7 bases). The germline V and J ends were trimmed by 3 bases and 4 bases, with 19 bases remaining between them. Germline V lookup: CDR1 SGHDN, CDR2 FVKESK. This CDR3 has 17 amino acids. CDR3 sequence reads: CASSHPVGGESYNEQFF. The CDR3 bases are TGTGCCAGCAGCCACCCCGTAGGGGGGGAGTCTTACAATGAGCAGTTCTTC. The full variable domain, rest sourced from reference TRBV14 and TRBJ2-1, is EAGVTQFPSHSVIEKGQTVTLRCDPISGHDNLYWYRRVMGKEIKFLLHFVKESKQDESGMPNNRFLAERTGGTYSTLKVQPAELEDSGVYFCASSHPVGGESYNEQFFGPGTRLTVL.

The genes are TRBV7-2 and TRBJ2-1; tentative D call: TRBD2 (5 bases). V was pared by 4 bases and J by 7 bases, with 14 bases between. From germline, CDR1 is SGHTA and CDR2 FQGNSA. The CDR3 loop spans 14 amino acids. The CDR3 DNA follows: TGTGCCAGCAGCTACGGACTGTCCTCGAATGAGCAGTTCTTC. This translates into CASSYGLSSNEQFF.

This sequence joins TRBV2 and TRBJ2-7; D unresolved. CDR3 length: 13 residues. Trimming cost V 3 bases and J 1 base, with 7 bases left between them. Germline V gene sequence: CDR1 SNHLY, CDR2 FYNNEI. CDR3 in amino acids: CASSETRSYEQYF. The CDR3 bases are TGTGCCAGCAGTGAGACACGTTCCTACGAGCAGTACTTC.

This sequence joins TRBV2 and TRBJ1-2; 10 nucleotides line up with TRBD1. The CDR3 is 14 amino acids. From germline, CDR1 is SNHLY and CDR2 FYNNEI. Trimming took 6 bases from V and 3 from J; bases not matched to a gene: 4. CDR3 protein: CASSPGQGYYGYTF. The CDR3 nucleotides read TGTGCCAGCAGCCCGGGACAGGGGTACTATGGCTACACCTTC.

The CDR3 spells CSERTGNTEAFF. CDR3 coding DNA: TGCAGCGAGCGAACAGGAAACACTGAAGCTTTCTTT. This chain links TRBV29-1 with TRBJ1-1; tentative D call: TRBD1 (5 bases). From germline, CDR1 is SQVTM and CDR2 ANQGSEA. This CDR3 has 12 amino acids. V gave up 7 bases and J gave up 2 bases, with 11 bases separating them.

This chain connects TRBV30 to TRBJ1-3, with D perhaps matching TRBD1 (5 bases). The CDR3 contains 14 residues. CDR1 GTSNPN and CDR2 SVGIG come from the germline V gene (reference sequence). Trimming took off 2 bases at V and 0 bases at J, with 8 bases between the two ends. The CDR3 bases are TGTGCCTGGAGTAAGGGGAACTCTGGAAACACCATATATTTT. Encoded protein: CAWSKGNSGNTIYF.

A few counts support this clone. The rearrangement uses TRBV13 and TRBJ2-7, with D possibly being TRBD2 (6 bases). Per germline, CDR1 PRHDT and CDR2 FYEKMQ (reference sequence). The CDR3 consists of 13 residues. V was shortened by 4 bases and J by 4 bases, with 11 bases between the two germline ends. CDR3 region: CASSSTRGYEQYF. The CDR3 region has the DNA TGTGCCAGCAGCTCCACGCGGGGATACGAGCAGTACTTC.

This clone was seen a handful of times. The chain carries TRBV13 and TRBJ2-3; D not resolved. This CDR3 region has 17 residues. CDR1 and CDR2 from the germline V gene are PRHDT and FYEKMQ (reference sequence). Trimming took off 5 bases at V and 0 bases at J, with 18 bases between the two ends. The CDR3 sequence: CASSPTAQLSSTDTQYF. CDR3 nucleotides: TGTGCCAGCAGCCCTACGGCACAGCTCTCTAGCACAGATACGCAGTATTTT.

Only a few counts were recorded for this clone. The CDR3, as DNA: TGTGCCAGCAGCTCCCGACAGGTCATGGACACTGAAGCTTTCTTT. Amino acid sequence: CASSSRQVMDTEAFF. J is TRBJ1-1 and V is TRBV7-9, with D possibly being TRBD1 (6 bases). The V gene lost 4 bases and the J gene lost 3 bases, with 15 bases spanning the gap. CDR3 length equals 15 residues. Germline CDR1 SEHNR, CDR2 FQNEAQ (reference sequence).

This sequence joins TRBV30 and TRBJ1-1, with 7 bases fitting TRBD1. The CDR3 covers 13 residues. CDR1 is GTSNPN, CDR2 SVGIG, per germline (reference sequence). J gave up 8 bases and V 5 bases, and 11 bases lay outside the gene matches. The chain's CDR3 is CAWSTGPTLEAFF. CDR3 coding DNA: TGTGCCTGGTCGACAGGGCCGACTCTAGAAGCTTTCTTT.

The V and J genes are TRBV13 and TRBJ2-5, with D maybe TRBD1 (5 bases). CDR1 is PRHDT, CDR2 FYEKMQ, per germline (reference sequence). This CDR3 is built from 15 residues. The germline V and J ends were trimmed by 8 bases and 5 bases, with 21 bases remaining between them. This chain's CDR3 is CASAIHGQPGETQYF. CDR3 nucleotides: TGTGCCAGCGCTATTCACGGGCAGCCAGGGGAGACCCAGTACTTC.

The chain is built from TRBV4-1 and TRBJ1-1; no reliable D call. The CDR3 has 15 residues. Per germline, CDR1 MGHRA and CDR2 YSYEKL. The ends were cut back, 0 bases at V and 1 base at J, with 9 bases in the middle. The CDR3 spells CASSQDPFGNTEAFF. The CDR3, as DNA: TGCGCCAGCAGCCAAGATCCCTTTGGGAACACTGAAGCTTTCTTT.

This clone appeared a few times. This chain uses TRBV19 with TRBJ2-7; 7 nucleotides agree with TRBD2. The CDR3 spans 15 residues. The germline V gene encodes CDR1 LNHDA and CDR2 SQIVND (reference sequence). Losses at the gene ends were 6 bases for V and 4 bases for J; bases not matched to a gene: 12. The CDR3 coding sequence is TGTGCCAGTAGCCAGACCGGGGCTAGCGGTTACGAGCAGTACTTC. It specifies CASSQTGASGYEQYF.

As regards this clone: Because the CDR3's place on the DNA is in doubt, the DNA is left out and the CDR3 is given as listed by TCRdb. This chain uses TRBV9 with TRBJ1-6. The CDR3 is 14 residues long, counting both termini. Per germline, CDR1 SGDLS and CDR2 YYNGEE. The CDR3 here is CASSVATGASPPHF.

Remarks on this clone: This sample includes further DNA sequences coding for the same CDR3. The chain couples TRBV6-5 to TRBJ1-1, with unresolved D. The V end was cut by 6 bases, the J end by 1 base, with 6 bases between. The V gene's germline CDR1 is MNHEY and CDR2 SVGAGI. This CDR3 spans 12 amino acids. CDR3 region: CASSPGNTEAFF. The CDR3 nucleotides read TGTGCCAGCAGCCCAGGGAACACTGAAGCTTTCTTT.

The chain links TRBV7-3 to TRBJ2-3; D is unresolved. Deletions cut 0 bases from V and 4 bases from J, with 5 bases between. Per germline, CDR1 SGHTA and CDR2 FQGTGA. The CDR3 consists of 13 residues. In DNA form, the CDR3 reads TGTGCCAGCAGCTTAACGGGTTCAGATACGCAGTATTTT. Translation: CASSLTGSDTQYF.

This clone was counted between two and nine times. V is TRBV29-1 and J is TRBJ1-1; D gene unclear. V was shortened by 5 bases and J by 0 bases, with 10 bases between the two germline ends. The CDR3 loop spans 13 amino acids. Per germline, CDR1 SQVTM and CDR2 ANQGSEA. The CDR3 DNA reads as TGCAGCGTTTCCACAAGCATGAACACTGAAGCTTTCTTT. It translates to CSVSTSMNTEAFF.

This clone showed up just a few times. CDR3 coding DNA: TGCAGCGGAGGGTTGAACACTGAAGCTTTCTTT. It is translated as CSGGLNTEAFF. The chain uses TRBV29-1 and TRBJ1-1; D not resolved. Trimming cost V 7 bases and J 0 bases, with 6 bases left between them. This CDR3 comprises 11 residues. Germline assignment: CDR1 SQVTM and CDR2 ANQGSEA.

This chain links TRBV29-1 with TRBJ2-1, with D possibly being TRBD1 (6 bases). The germline V and J ends were trimmed by 3 bases and 0 bases, with 15 bases remaining between them. The CDR3 covers 16 residues. CDR1 and CDR2 from the germline V gene are SQVTM and ANQGSEA. CDR3 coding DNA: TGCAGCGTTGAGGAGGACAGTCCTAGCTCCTACAATGAGCAGTTCTTC. Encoded protein: CSVEEDSPSSYNEQFF.

The V call is TRBV7-9, the J call TRBJ2-3; TRBD2 might be the D (5 bases). V was pared by 8 bases and J by 2 bases, with 20 bases between. Looked up from germline, CDR1 is SEHNR and CDR2 is FQNEAQ (reference sequence). This CDR3 comprises 16 residues. The CDR3 reads CASEFSGKEPTDTQYF. The DNA of the CDR3 is TGTGCCAGCGAATTTTCGGGGAAGGAGCCCACAGATACGCAGTATTTT.

J is TRBJ2-4 and V is TRBV5-1, with 7 bases matching TRBD2. Germline CDR1 reads SGHRS; CDR2 reads YFSETQ. J lost 3 bases, V lost 9 bases, and 15 bases had no gene match. The CDR3 has 16 amino acids. CDR3: CAIRFQSGAHKNIQYF. In nucleotides, the CDR3 is TGCGCCATCCGATTCCAGAGCGGGGCACACAAAAACATTCAGTACTTC. Complete variable domain (other parts from reference TRBV5-1 and TRBJ2-4): KAGVTQTPRYLIKTRGQQVTLSCSPISGHRSVSWYQQTPGQGLQFLFEYFSETQRNKGNFPGRFSGRQFSNSRSEMNVSTLELGDSALYLCAIRFQSGAHKNIQYFGAGTRLSVL.